The 10 T cell receptor beta chains presented below share a single source sample, sequenced in a study of molecular identifiers for immune sequencing clone quantification. TCRdb reprocessed the PCR reads via MiXCR and lists one record per CDR3 protein. The sample includes about 12,000 distinct CDR3 sequences, about 18% of them seen just once. The sequenced sample consisted of naive CD8+ T cells from blood, with Jurkat cell RNA spiked in. Stated subset: FACS-sorted CD8+CD4-CCR7+CD45RA+ naive T cells. The source of these receptors is a human donor in good health. Some libraries in this study had Jurkat cell RNA spiked in.

Sample share makes this clonotype medium-sized. The rearrangement uses TRBV7-6 and TRBJ1-1, with a possible D match to TRBD1 (5 bases). Trimming pared 1 base from V and 0 bases from J, leaving 15 bases between. The CDR3 has 17 residues. Germline CDR1 and CDR2: SGHVS and FNYEAQ. This chain's CDR3 is CASSLGGGVILNTEAFF. The DNA of the CDR3 is TGTGCCAGCAGCTTAGGGGGAGGGGTGATACTGAACACTGAAGCTTTCTTT.

CDR3 DNA sequence: TGTGCCAGCAGCTTAGATGGGGCCGCCTCCTACGAGCAGTACTTC. This encodes CASSLDGAASYEQYF. The rearrangement uses TRBV7-8 and TRBJ2-7, with D perhaps TRBD1 (5 bases). Germline-derived CDR1 and CDR2 are SGHVS and FQNEAQ. This CDR3 has 15 residues. V lost 1 base, J lost 0 bases, and 10 bases lay in between. The full variable domain, with the rest looked up from reference TRBV7-8 and TRBJ2-7, is GAGVSQSPRYKVAKRGQDVALRCDPISGHVSLFWYQQALGQGPEFLTYFQNEAQLDKSGLPSDRFFAERPEGSVSTLKIQRTQQEDSAVYLCASSLDGAASYEQYFGPGTRLTVT.

This clonotype has a count of ten or more. This chain connects TRBV9 to TRBJ2-7, with 7 bases that match TRBD2. V dropped 0 bases and J dropped 2; count of bases not matched to a gene: 2. This CDR3 region has 14 residues. Per germline, CDR1 SGDLS and CDR2 YYNGEE. CDR3 in DNA: TGTGCCAGCAGCGTAGGCGGGGGAGCCTACGAGCAGTACTTC. Its protein product is CASSVGGGAYEQYF.

By share, this clonotype counts as medium-sized. This chain connects TRBV7-2 to TRBJ2-7; TRBD2 agrees at 8 bases. With V trimmed by 5 bases and J by 2 bases, 17 bases remained unmatched. The V gene's germline CDR1 is SGHTA and CDR2 FQGNSA. The CDR3 consists of 18 residues. CDR3 coding DNA: TGTGCCAGCAGCCCACCAAGCATAGCGGGAATAAGCGCCTACGAGCAGTACTTC. This encodes CASSPPSIAGISAYEQYF. The full variable domain, completed using reference TRBV7-2 and TRBJ2-7, is GAGVSQSPSNKVTEKGKDVELRCDPISGHTALYWYRQSLGQGLEFLIYFQGNSAPDKSGLPSDRFSAERTGGSVSTLTIQRTQQEDSAVYLCASSPPSIAGISAYEQYFGPGTRLTVT.

Concerning this clonotype itself: With a much larger clone just one base away, this may be a read error. This chain uses TRBV5-8 with TRBJ1-5, with D tentatively TRBD1 (5 bases). This CDR3 has 14 amino acids. The germline CDR1 and CDR2 sequences are SGHTS and YDEGEE. Trimming left V 5 bases short and J 0 bases short, with 9 bases between. The CDR3 region is CASRQTDSNQPQHF. The CDR3 DNA follows: TGTGCCAGCAGGCAGACAGATAGCAATCAGCCCCAGCATTTT. Full variable domain (missing parts from reference TRBV5-8 and TRBJ1-5): EAGVTQSPTHLIKTRGQQATLRCSPISGHTSVYWYQQALGLGLQFLLWYDEGEERNRGNFPPRFSGRQFPNYSSELNVNALELEDSALYLCASRQTDSNQPQHFGDGTRLSIL.

In its sample, this clonotype ranks as medium-sized. V is TRBV28 and J is TRBJ2-5; 8 bases match TRBD1. CDR3 length equals 17 residues. CDR1 and CDR2 from the germline V gene are MDHEN and SYDVKM. J was trimmed by 0 bases and V by 6 bases; bases with no gene match: 12. CDR3 DNA sequence: TGTGCCAGCAGCCATCGGGGACAGGAGACGTACCAAGAGACCCAGTACTTC. It encodes CASSHRGQETYQETQYF.

This clonotype occurred a few times. A clone one base away is much larger, so this may be a read error. This CDR3 fails to terminate in the conserved phenylalanine or tryptophan, so it likely reflects a read error. The chain couples TRBV4-3 to TRBJ2-7; 12 bases match TRBD1. The germline CDR1 and CDR2 sequences are LGHNA and YSLEER. The CDR3 contains 14 residues. Trimming took 4 bases from V and 5 from J; bases not matched to a gene: 3. CDR3 nucleotide sequence: TGCGCCAGCAGCCCAGGGACAGGGGGCCACGAGCAGTACTCC. As protein: CASSPGTGGHEQYS.

This clonotype rates as medium-sized. V usage is TRBV7-8 and J usage is TRBJ1-1; D gene ambiguous. The V gene lost 2 bases and the J gene lost 3 bases, with 13 bases spanning the gap. CDR1 and CDR2 (germline): SGHVS, FQNEAQ. The CDR3 is made up of 15 amino acids. The CDR3 is CASSLRHYSDTEAFF. DNA for the CDR3: TGTGCCAGCAGCTTACGTCATTACAGCGACACTGAAGCTTTCTTT. The full variable domain, its missing parts supplied by reference TRBV7-8 and TRBJ1-1, is GAGVSQSPRYKVAKRGQDVALRCDPISGHVSLFWYQQALGQGPEFLTYFQNEAQLDKSGLPSDRFFAERPEGSVSTLKIQRTQQEDSAVYLCASSLRHYSDTEAFFGQGTRLTVV.

This clonotype was detected ten times or more. The V gene is TRBV4-2, the J gene TRBJ2-2; D unclear. Germline-derived CDR1 and CDR2 are LGHNA and YNFKEQ. With 6 bases removed from V and 3 bases from J, the gap between germline ends came to 5 bases. This CDR3 is built from 12 residues. CDR3 sequence: CASRTHTGELFF. CDR3 DNA sequence: TGTGCCAGCAGGACACACACCGGGGAGCTGTTTTTT.

Of note for this clonotype: At one end the junction does not follow the germline gene, possibly because of a read error. This chain connects TRBV28 to TRBJ2-7, with D possibly matching TRBD2 (5 bases). The germline gives CDR1 MDHEN, CDR2 SYDVKM. CDR3 length: 15 amino acids. DNA of the CDR3: TGCGCCAGCAGCCCAGCGGCCGCCAGCTCCTACGAGCAGTACTTC. This encodes CASSPAAASSYEQYF.